Presented here are 23 T cell receptor beta chains from one specimen sequenced in a study of identical twins' blood T cells. TCRdb reprocessed the 5' RACE reads via MiXCR and lists one record per CDR3 protein. This sample carries 350,000 to 400,000 distinct CDR3 sequences, about 28% of them seen once, and the ten largest clones take 6.1%. The sample taken for sequencing was PBMCs. Receptors were obtained from a woman aged 18 to 55 in good health.

There are many counts of this clonotype. This rearrangement joins TRBV12-3 or TRBV12-4 to TRBJ1-6, with a possible D match to TRBD1 (6 bases). This CDR3 has 16 residues. V gave up 5 bases and J gave up 7 bases, with 18 bases separating them. The DNA for the CDR3 is TGTGCCAGCAGTAAGGTTGTCGGACAGAAGAATTCACCCCTCCACTTT. Encoded protein: CASSKVVGQKNSPLHF.

This clonotype has a count of ten or more. The chain recombines TRBV12-3 or TRBV12-4 with TRBJ1-4; TRBD1 matches at 8 bases. This CDR3 region has 15 residues. V dropped 3 bases and J dropped 8; count of bases not matched to a gene: 8. The CDR3 DNA follows: TGTGCCAGCAGTTTTCAGGGGGCGCAGGAGGAAAAACTGTTTTTT. It specifies CASSFQGAQEEKLFF.

V and J are TRBV20-1 and TRBJ1-3; possibly TRBD1 for D (5 bases). V lost 3 bases to trimming and J lost 0 bases, with 12 bases between them. The length of the CDR3 is 15 residues. The V gene's germline CDR1 is DFQATT and CDR2 SNEGSKA (reference sequence). CDR3 DNA sequence: TGCAGTGCTAGGGAGGGGTCGAGCTCTGGAAACACCATATATTTT. Translation gives CSAREGSSSGNTIYF.

This clonotype was found a few times. The chain is built from TRBV4-3 and TRBJ2-4; 7 bases are a match to TRBD2. Per germline, CDR1 LGHNA and CDR2 YSLEER. V lost 0 bases to trimming and J lost 9 bases; unmatched junction nucleotides: 2. This CDR3 contains 13 residues. The CDR3 DNA reads TGCGCCAGCAGCCAAGAGACGGGAGGCATTCAGTACTTC. Encoded protein: CASSQETGGIQYF.

This clonotype was recorded at least ten times. The chain employs TRBV20-1 and TRBJ1-5; the D is unclear. CDR3 size: 13 residues. Trimming left V 1 base short and J 2 bases short, with 6 bases between. The germline V gene has CDR1 DFQATT and CDR2 SNEGSKA (reference sequence). In DNA form, the CDR3 reads TGCAGTGCTAGAGCCCACGGCAATCAGCCCCAGCATTTT. Translating gives CSARAHGNQPQHF.

The sample holds a few counts of this clonotype. The chain has TRBV3-1 and TRBJ1-1, with D perhaps TRBD1 (5 bases). Trimming took off 5 bases at V and 5 bases at J, with 15 bases between the two ends. The CDR3 has 14 residues. CDR1 LGHDT and CDR2 YNNKEL come from the germline V gene (reference sequence). The CDR3 DNA is TGTGCCAGCAGCAGACGGGGGAGCACGACTGAAGCTTTCTTT. This translates into CASSRRGSTTEAFF.

The genes are TRBV19 and TRBJ1-1; 7 nucleotides line up with TRBD1. Germline V gives CDR1 LNHDA, CDR2 SQIVND (reference sequence). Trimming at V came to 5 bases and at J to 4 bases, leaving 7 bases not matched to a gene. The CDR3 is made up of 14 amino acids. The DNA for the CDR3 is TGTGCCAGTAGTGCCAACAGGGGAGGCACTGAAGCTTTCTTT. Amino acids: CASSANRGGTEAFF. Filled out from reference TRBV19 and TRBJ1-1, the complete variable domain reads DGGITQSPKYLFRKEGQNVTLSCEQNLNHDAMYWYRQDPGQGLRLIYYSQIVNDFQKGDIAEGYSVSREKKESFPLTVTSAQKNPTAFYLCASSANRGGTEAFFGQGTRLTVV.

This chain links TRBV10-3 with TRBJ2-7; 7 nucleotides line up with TRBD1. CDR1 and CDR2 from the germline V gene are ENHRY and SYGVKD. The CDR3 sequence is 17 residues long. V was pared by 4 bases and J by 2 bases, with 14 bases of the junction left unmatched. CDR3 bases: TGTGCCATCAGTGTATCTGCGTTGAACAGGGGAACCTACGAGCAGTACTTC. Translated, it gives CAISVSALNRGTYEQYF.

The rearrangement uses TRBV27 and TRBJ1-1, with D uncertain. CDR1 and CDR2 (germline): MNHEY, SMNVEV (reference sequence). Trimming removed 8 bases from V and 2 bases from J, with 9 bases in between. There are 12 residues in the CDR3. In DNA, the CDR3 is TGTGCCAGCCGGACGGCCAACACTGAAGCTTTCTTT. Protein sequence: CASRTANTEAFF.

This chain connects TRBV5-8 to TRBJ2-7; D gene ambiguous. The length of the CDR3 is 12 residues. Trimming left V 5 bases short and J 2 bases short, with 8 bases between. Germline CDR1 and CDR2: SGHTS and YDEGEE. CDR3 nucleotides: TGTGCCAGCAGTTTCATAGCCTACGAGCAGTACTTC. Amino acids: CASSFIAYEQYF.

The chain couples TRBV6-2 or TRBV6-3 to TRBJ2-1; TRBD2 matches 10 bases. This CDR3 spans 15 amino acids. Per germline, CDR1 MNHEY and CDR2 SVGEGT. V was clipped by 8 bases and J by 1 base; unmatched bases: 5. CDR3 region: CASFNSGRSYNEQFF. The CDR3 bases are TGTGCCAGCTTTAATAGCGGGAGGTCCTACAATGAGCAGTTCTTC.

This chain uses TRBV6-2 or TRBV6-3 with TRBJ2-1; D remains ambiguous. Per germline, CDR1 MNHEY and CDR2 SVGEGT. Trimming removed 8 bases from V and 0 bases from J, with 17 bases in between. The CDR3 contains 16 residues. Here the CDR3 DNA reads TGTGCCAGCTTAGACAATTCACCAAGCTCCTACAATGAGCAGTTCTTC. This gives the protein CASLDNSPSSYNEQFF.

In this sample, this clonotype turned up many times. The chain couples TRBV28 to TRBJ1-1; 9 bases map to TRBD1. CDR3 length: 15 residues. Germline V CDR1 and CDR2: MDHEN, SYDVKM. J was trimmed by 6 bases and V by 4 bases; bases with no gene match: 9. CDR3 DNA: TGTGCCAGCAGTTCCATGGGACAGGGAGCCCCTGAAGCTTTCTTT. It codes for CASSSMGQGAPEAFF.

The V gene is TRBV5-1, the J gene TRBJ2-3; D is unresolved. The V end was cut by 0 bases, the J end by 5 bases, with 10 bases between. Germline V gene sequence: CDR1 SGHRS, CDR2 YFSETQ. This CDR3 comprises 14 residues. CDR3 nucleotides: TGCGCCAGCAGCTTGGATATTTTAGGAGATACGCAGTATTTT. Its protein is CASSLDILGDTQYF.

V usage is TRBV29-1 and J usage is TRBJ2-1; TRBD2 aligns across 9 bases. Germline values: CDR1 SQVTM, CDR2 ANQGSEA. The CDR3 runs to 15 residues. With 1 base clipped from V and 6 bases from J, the junction kept 7 bases outside the gene matches. The CDR3 loop is CSVEVRREGSNEQFF. CDR3 sequence (DNA): TGCAGCGTTGAAGTTAGGCGGGAGGGTTCCAATGAGCAGTTCTTC.

This clonotype showed up just a few times. This chain joins TRBV28 and TRBJ2-3; weak D call: TRBD2 (5 bases). V dropped 5 bases and J dropped 4 bases, with 7 bases sitting between them. This CDR3 has 12 amino acids. The germline V gene encodes CDR1 MDHEN and CDR2 SYDVKM. CDR3 DNA: TGTGCCAGCAGTGTGCGGGCAGATACGCAGTATTTT. As protein: CASSVRADTQYF. Using reference TRBV28 and TRBJ2-3 for the parts outside the CDR3, the full variable domain is DVKVTQSSRYLVKRTGEKVFLECVQDMDHENMFWYRQDPGLGLRLIYFSYDVKMKEKGDIPEGYSVSREKKERFSLILESASTNQTSMYLCASSVRADTQYFGPGTRLTVL.

The chain joins TRBV7-8 to TRBJ2-2; D call uncertain. The CDR3 sequence is 13 residues long. V lost 1 base to trimming and J lost 9 bases, with 9 bases between them. Germline CDR1 reads SGHVS; CDR2 reads FQNEAQ. The DNA of the CDR3 is TGTGCCAGCAGCTTAGGTTCCTCCTGGGAGCTGTTTTTT. It yields the protein CASSLGSSWELFF.

Many counts were recorded for this clonotype. The rearrangement joins TRBV29-1 to TRBJ1-2; TRBD1 might be the D (6 bases). The ends were cut back, 3 bases at V and 4 bases at J, with 12 bases in the middle. Germline-derived CDR1 and CDR2 are SQVTM and ANQGSEA. This CDR3 has 13 residues. CDR3: CSVDGGEAYGYTF. CDR3 DNA sequence: TGCAGCGTTGATGGGGGCGAAGCCTATGGCTACACCTTC.

The J gene is TRBJ2-3, the V gene TRBV20-1; 11 nucleotides align to TRBD2. There are 16 residues in the CDR3. From germline, CDR1 is DFQATT and CDR2 SNEGSKA (reference sequence). The trim removed 4 bases at V and 2 bases at J, leaving 8 bases unmatched. CDR3 sequence: CSAKSLLAGDTDTQYF. In nucleotides, the CDR3 is TGCAGTGCTAAATCCCTACTAGCGGGAGACACAGATACGCAGTATTTT.

This clonotype was seen at least ten times. This rearrangement joins TRBV5-1 to TRBJ2-1, with 8 bases identical to TRBD2. This CDR3 is 14 amino acids long. The V segment lost 7 bases and the J segment 2 bases; nucleotides outside the gene matches: 5. Germline lookup yields CDR1 SGHRS and CDR2 YFSETQ. The CDR3 sequence: CASYSGGAYNEQFF. The CDR3 DNA sequence: TGCGCCAGCTACTCGGGGGGGGCCTACAATGAGCAGTTCTTC.

The chain recombines TRBV29-1 with TRBJ1-1, with 9 positions matching TRBD1. The CDR3 runs 13 residues. CDR1 and CDR2 (germline): SQVTM, ANQGSEA. The V and J ends lost 6 bases and 3 bases, in that order; junction bases with no gene match: 5. CDR3 loop: CSVSGQGYTEAFF. Here the CDR3 DNA reads TGCAGCGTCTCGGGACAGGGCTACACTGAAGCTTTCTTT. The full variable domain, its missing parts supplied by reference TRBV29-1 and TRBJ1-1, is SAVISQKPSRDICQRGTSLTIQCQVDSQVTMMFWYRQQPGQSLTLIATANQGSEATYESGFVIDKFPISRPNLTFSTLTVSNMSPEDSSIYLCSVSGQGYTEAFFGQGTRLTVV.

The rearrangement links TRBV24-1 to TRBJ1-5; no firm D call. The germline gives CDR1 KGHDR, CDR2 SFDVKD. The CDR3 runs 12 residues. The germline V and J ends were trimmed by 7 bases and 2 bases, with 5 bases remaining between them. The CDR3 DNA reads TGTGCCACCAGGGGTGGCAATCAGCCCCAGCATTTT. Translating it yields CATRGGNQPQHF.

The chain links TRBV18 to TRBJ2-4; no firm D call. The CDR3 spans 13 residues. Trimming pared 4 bases from V and 0 bases from J, leaving 4 bases between. The V gene's germline CDR1 is KGHSH and CDR2 LQKENI. The CDR3 loop reads CASSQGAKNIQYF. The CDR3 region has the DNA TGTGCCAGCTCACAGGGAGCCAAAAACATTCAGTACTTC.